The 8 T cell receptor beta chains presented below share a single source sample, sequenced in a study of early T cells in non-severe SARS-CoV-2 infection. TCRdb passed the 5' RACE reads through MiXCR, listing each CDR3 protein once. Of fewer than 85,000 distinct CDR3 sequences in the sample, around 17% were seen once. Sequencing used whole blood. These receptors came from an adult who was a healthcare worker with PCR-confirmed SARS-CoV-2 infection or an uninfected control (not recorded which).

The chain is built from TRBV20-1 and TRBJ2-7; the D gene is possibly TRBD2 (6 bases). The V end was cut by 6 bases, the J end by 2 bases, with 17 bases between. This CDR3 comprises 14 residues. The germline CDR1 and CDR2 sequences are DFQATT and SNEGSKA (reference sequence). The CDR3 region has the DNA TGCAGTGCCAAGACCACAGCGGGCCCCTACGAGCAGTACTTC. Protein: CSAKTTAGPYEQYF.

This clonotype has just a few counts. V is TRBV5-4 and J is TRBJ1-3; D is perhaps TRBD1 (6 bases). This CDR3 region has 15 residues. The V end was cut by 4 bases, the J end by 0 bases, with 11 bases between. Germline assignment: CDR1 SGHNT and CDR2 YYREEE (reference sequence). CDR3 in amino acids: CASSLQGNSGNTIYF. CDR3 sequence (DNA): TGTGCCAGCAGCCTGCAGGGGAACTCTGGAAACACCATATATTTT.

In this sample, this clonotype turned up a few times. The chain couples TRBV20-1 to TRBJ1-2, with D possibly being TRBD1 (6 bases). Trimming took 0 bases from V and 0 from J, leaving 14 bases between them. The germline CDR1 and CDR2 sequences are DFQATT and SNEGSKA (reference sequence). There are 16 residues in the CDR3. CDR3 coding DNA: TGCAGTGCTAGAGATACAGGGCCGAATGCTAACTATGGCTACACCTTC. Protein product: CSARDTGPNANYGYTF.

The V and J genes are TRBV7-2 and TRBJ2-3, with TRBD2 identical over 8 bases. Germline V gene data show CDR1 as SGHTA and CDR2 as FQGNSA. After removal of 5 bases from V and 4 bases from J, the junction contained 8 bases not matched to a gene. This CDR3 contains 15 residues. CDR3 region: CASSISGSSADTQYF. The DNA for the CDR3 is TGTGCCAGCAGCATAAGCGGGAGCTCGGCAGATACGCAGTATTTT. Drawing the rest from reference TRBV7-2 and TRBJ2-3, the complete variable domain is GAGVSQSPSNKVTEKGKDVELRCDPISGHTALYWYRQSLGQGLEFLIYFQGNSAPDKSGLPSDRFSAERTGGSVSTLTIQRTQQEDSAVYLCASSISGSSADTQYFGPGTRLTVL.

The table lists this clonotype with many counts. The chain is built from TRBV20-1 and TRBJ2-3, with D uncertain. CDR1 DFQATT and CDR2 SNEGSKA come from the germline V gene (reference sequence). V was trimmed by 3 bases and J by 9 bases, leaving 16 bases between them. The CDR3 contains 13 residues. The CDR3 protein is CSARAEIAETQYF. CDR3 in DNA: TGCAGTGCTAGGGCCGAGATAGCCGAGACGCAGTATTTT.

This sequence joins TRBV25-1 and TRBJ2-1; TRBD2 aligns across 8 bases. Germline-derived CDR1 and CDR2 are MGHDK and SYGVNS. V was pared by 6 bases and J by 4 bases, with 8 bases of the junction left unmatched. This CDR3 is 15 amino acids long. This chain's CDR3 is CASSLTGGGYNEQFF. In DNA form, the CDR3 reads TGTGCCAGCAGCCTGACAGGCGGGGGGTACAATGAGCAGTTCTTC.

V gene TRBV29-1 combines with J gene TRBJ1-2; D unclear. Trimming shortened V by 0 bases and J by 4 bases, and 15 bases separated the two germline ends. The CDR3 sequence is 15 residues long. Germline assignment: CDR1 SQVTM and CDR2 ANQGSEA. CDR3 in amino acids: CSVEEVVGPGYGYTF. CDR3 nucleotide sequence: TGCAGCGTTGAAGAGGTAGTGGGCCCGGGCTATGGCTACACCTTC.

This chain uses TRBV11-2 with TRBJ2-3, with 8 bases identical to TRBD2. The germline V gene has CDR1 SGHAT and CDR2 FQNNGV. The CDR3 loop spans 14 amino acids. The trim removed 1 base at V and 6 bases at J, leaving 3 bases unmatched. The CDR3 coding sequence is TGTGCCAGCAGCTTAGCGGGAGGGCCGGATACGCAGTATTTT. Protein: CASSLAGGPDTQYF.